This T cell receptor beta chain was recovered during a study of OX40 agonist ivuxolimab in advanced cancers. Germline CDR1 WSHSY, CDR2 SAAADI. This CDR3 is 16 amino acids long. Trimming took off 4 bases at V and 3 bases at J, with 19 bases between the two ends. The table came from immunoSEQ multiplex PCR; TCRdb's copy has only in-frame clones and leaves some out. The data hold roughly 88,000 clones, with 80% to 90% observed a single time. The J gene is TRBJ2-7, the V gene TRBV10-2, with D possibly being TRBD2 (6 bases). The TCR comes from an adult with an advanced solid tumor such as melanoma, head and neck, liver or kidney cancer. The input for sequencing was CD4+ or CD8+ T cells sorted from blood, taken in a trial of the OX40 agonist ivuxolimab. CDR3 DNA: TGCGCCAGCAGTGCCCAATGGCGGGAACCCAGCTACGAGCAGTACGTC. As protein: CASSAQWREPSYEQYV.